This T cell receptor (beta chain) was documented in a study of radiation and T cells in renal cell carcinoma. Regarding time point: blood 4 weeks post-SBRT, at nephrectomy. The treatment denotes: 15 Gy SBRT to primary tumor, nephrectomy 4 weeks later. Nephrectomy followed 15 Gy stereotactic body radiation by 4 weeks. The tumor was a clear cell renal cell carcinoma. The germline CDR1 and CDR2 sequences are MRHNA and SNTAGT. The CDR3 sequence is 13 residues long. Trimming shortened V by 6 bases and J by 1 base, and 6 bases separated the two germline ends. Clones were sequenced by immunoSEQ multiplex PCR, and TCRdb holds only the in-frame ones, with some missing. The profile covers about 78,000 clones, with 80% to 90% appearing a single time and 5.5% to 7% taken by the ten largest.

The source was blood, collected from a patient whose treatment included radiotherapy and nephrectomy. The V gene is TRBV6-4, the J gene TRBJ2-2; D ambiguous. The source is a woman in her 70s with renal cell carcinoma. Here the CDR3 DNA reads TGTGCCAGCAGAAACAAGAACACCGGGGAGCTGTTTTTT. Amino acids: CASRNKNTGELFF.